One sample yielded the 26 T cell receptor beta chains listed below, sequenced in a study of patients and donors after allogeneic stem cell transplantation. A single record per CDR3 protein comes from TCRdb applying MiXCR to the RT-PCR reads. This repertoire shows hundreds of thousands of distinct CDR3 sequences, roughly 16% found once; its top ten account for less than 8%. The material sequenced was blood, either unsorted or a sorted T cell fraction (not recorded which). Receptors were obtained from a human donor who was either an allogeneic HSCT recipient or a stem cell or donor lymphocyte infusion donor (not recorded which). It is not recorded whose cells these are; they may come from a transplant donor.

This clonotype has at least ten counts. CDR3 amino acids: CASSQVEMNTEAFF. Here the CDR3 DNA reads TGCGCCAGCAGCCAAGTTGAAATGAACACTGAAGCTTTCTTT. J is TRBJ1-1 and V is TRBV4-1, with D hard to call. The CDR3 is 14 amino acids. Germline V gene data show CDR1 as MGHRA and CDR2 as YSYEKL. Trimming stripped 1 base from V and 0 bases from J, with 6 bases between.

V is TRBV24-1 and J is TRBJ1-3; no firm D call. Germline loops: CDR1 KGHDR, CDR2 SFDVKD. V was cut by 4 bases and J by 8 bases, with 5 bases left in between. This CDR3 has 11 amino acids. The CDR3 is CATSDHYTIYF. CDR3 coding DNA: TGTGCCACCAGTGACCATTACACCATATATTTT.

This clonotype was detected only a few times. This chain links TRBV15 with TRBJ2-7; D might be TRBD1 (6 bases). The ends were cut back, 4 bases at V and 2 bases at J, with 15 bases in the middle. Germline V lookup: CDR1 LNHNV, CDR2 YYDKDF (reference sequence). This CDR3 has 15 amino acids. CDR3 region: CATSKGRTVTYEQYF. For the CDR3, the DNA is TGTGCCACCAGCAAAGGCCGGACAGTAACCTACGAGCAGTACTTC.

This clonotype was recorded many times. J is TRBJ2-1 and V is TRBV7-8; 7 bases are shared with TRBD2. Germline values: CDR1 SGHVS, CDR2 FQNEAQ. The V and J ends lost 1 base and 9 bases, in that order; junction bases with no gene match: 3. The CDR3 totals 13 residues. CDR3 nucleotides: TGTGCCAGCAGCTTAGATCGGGAGGCTGAGCAGTTCTTC. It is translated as CASSLDREAEQFF.

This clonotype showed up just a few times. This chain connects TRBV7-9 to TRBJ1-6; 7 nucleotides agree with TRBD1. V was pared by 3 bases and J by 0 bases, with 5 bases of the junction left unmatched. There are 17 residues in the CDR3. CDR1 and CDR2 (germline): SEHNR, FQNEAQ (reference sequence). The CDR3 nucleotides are TGTGCCAGCAGCTTTCCGGGACAGAGCTCCTATAATTCACCCCTCCACTTT. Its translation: CASSFPGQSSYNSPLHF.

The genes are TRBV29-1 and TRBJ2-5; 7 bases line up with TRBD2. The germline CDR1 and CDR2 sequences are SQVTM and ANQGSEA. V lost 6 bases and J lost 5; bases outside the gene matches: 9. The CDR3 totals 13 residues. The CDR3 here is CSVLGLGGETQYF. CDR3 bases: TGCAGCGTCCTTGGATTGGGAGGGGAGACCCAGTACTTC.

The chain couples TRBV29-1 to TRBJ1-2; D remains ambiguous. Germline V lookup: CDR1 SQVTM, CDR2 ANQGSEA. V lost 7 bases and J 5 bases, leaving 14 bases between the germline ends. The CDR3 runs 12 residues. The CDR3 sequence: CSAPHAGYGYTF. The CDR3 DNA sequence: TGCAGCGCCCCTCACGCGGGATATGGCTACACCTTC.

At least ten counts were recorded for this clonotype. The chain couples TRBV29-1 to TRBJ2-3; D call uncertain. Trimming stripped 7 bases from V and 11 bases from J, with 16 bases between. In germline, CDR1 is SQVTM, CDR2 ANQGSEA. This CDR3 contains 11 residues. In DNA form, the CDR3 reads TGCAGCGCCAAAGAAACCCCCGGGCAGTATTTT. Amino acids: CSAKETPGQYF.

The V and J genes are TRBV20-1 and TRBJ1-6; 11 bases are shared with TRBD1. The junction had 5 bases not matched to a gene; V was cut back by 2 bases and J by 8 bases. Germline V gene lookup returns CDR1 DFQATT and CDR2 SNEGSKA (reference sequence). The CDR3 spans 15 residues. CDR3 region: CSARIGGQGDSPLHF. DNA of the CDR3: TGCAGTGCTAGAATCGGGGGACAGGGGGATTCACCCCTCCACTTT.

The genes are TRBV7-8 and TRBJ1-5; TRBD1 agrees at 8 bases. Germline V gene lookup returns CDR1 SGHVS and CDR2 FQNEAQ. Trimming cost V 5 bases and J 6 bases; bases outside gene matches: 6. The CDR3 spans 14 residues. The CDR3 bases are TGTGCCAGCAGCGGGCACAGGGGGATTCAGCCCCAGCATTTT. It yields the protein CASSGHRGIQPQHF.

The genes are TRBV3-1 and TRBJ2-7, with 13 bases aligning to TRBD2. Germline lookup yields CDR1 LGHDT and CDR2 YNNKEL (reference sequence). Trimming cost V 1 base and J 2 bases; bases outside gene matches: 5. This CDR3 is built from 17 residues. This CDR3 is CASSQGRLAGGPYEQYF. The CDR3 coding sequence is TGTGCCAGCAGCCAAGGCCGACTAGCGGGAGGTCCCTACGAGCAGTACTTC.

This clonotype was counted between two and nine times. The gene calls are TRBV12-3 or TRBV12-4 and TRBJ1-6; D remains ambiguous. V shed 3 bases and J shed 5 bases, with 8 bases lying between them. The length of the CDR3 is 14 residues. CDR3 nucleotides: TGTGCCAGCAGTTTTTGGCGGGATAATTCACCCCTCCACTTT. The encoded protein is CASSFWRDNSPLHF.

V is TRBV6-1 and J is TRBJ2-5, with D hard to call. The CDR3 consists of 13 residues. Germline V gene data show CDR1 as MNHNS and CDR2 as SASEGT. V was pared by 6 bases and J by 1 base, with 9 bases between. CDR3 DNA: TGTGCCAGCAGCAGTCAGCCCCAAGAGACCCAGTACTTC. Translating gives CASSSQPQETQYF.

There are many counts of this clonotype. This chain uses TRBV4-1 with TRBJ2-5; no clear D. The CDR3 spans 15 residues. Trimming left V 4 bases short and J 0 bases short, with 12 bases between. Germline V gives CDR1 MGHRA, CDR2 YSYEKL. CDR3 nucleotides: TGCGCCAGCAGCCCTGAGGCCGGCCACCAAGAGACCCAGTACTTC. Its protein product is CASSPEAGHQETQYF.

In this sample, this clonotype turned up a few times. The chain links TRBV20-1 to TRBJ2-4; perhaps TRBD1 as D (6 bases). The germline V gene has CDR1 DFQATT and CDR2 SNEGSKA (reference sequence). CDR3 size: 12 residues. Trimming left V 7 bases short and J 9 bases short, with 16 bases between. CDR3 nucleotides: TGCAGTGGGGGGCAGGGGAAAGGCATTCAGTACTTC. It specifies CSGGQGKGIQYF.

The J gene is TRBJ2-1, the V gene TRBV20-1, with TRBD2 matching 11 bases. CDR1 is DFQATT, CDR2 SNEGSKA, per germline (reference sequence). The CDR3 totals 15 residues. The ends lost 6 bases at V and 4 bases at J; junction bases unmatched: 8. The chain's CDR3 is CSASSGGARYNEQFF. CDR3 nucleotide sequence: TGCAGTGCAAGTAGCGGGGGGGCCAGGTACAATGAGCAGTTCTTC.

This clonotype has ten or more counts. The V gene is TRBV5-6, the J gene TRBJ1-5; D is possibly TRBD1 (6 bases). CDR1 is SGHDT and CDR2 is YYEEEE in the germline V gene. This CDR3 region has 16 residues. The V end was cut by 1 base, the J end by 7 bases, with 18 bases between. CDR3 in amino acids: CASSLSQGYPNQPQHF. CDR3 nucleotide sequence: TGTGCCAGCAGCTTGTCACAGGGCTACCCCAACCAGCCCCAGCATTTT.

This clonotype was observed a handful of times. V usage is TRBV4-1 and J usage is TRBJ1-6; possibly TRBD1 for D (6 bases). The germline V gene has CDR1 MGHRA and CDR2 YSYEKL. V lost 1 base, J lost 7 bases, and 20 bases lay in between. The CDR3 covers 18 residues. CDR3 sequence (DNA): TGCGCCAGCAGCCAAGCCCTTAAGGACAGAAAGAGAAATTCACCCCTCCACTTT. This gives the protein CASSQALKDRKRNSPLHF.

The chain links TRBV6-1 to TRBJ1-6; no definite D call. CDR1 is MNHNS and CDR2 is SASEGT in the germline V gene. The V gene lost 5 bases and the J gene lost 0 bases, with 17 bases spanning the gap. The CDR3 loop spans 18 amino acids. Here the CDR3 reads CASSHSPGRSSYNSPLHF. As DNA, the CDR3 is TGTGCCAGCAGTCATTCGCCCGGGAGAAGCTCCTATAATTCACCCCTCCACTTT.

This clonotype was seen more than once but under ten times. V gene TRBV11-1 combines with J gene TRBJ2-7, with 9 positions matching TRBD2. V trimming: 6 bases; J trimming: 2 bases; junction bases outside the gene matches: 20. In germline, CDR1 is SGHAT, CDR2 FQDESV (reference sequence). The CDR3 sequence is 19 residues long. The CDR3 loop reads CASRGGGGLEREAPYEQYF. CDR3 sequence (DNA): TGTGCCAGCAGAGGGGGCGGGGGGCTTGAGCGGGAGGCTCCCTACGAGCAGTACTTC.

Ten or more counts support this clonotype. CDR3 amino acids: CASSLVGRATEAFF. The CDR3 DNA reads TGTGCCAGCAGTTTAGTCGGCAGGGCCACTGAAGCTTTCTTT. This chain joins TRBV12-3 or TRBV12-4 and TRBJ1-1; weak D call: TRBD1 (5 bases). V dropped 1 base and J dropped 4 bases, with 10 bases sitting between them. This CDR3 spans 14 amino acids.

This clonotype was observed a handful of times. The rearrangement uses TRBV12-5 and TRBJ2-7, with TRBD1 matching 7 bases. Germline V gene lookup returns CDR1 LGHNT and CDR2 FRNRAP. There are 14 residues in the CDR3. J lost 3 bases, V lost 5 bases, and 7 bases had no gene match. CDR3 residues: CASGPPGQNYEQYF. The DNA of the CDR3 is TGTGCTAGTGGTCCGCCGGGACAGAACTACGAGCAGTACTTC. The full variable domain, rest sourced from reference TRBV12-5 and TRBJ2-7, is DARVTQTPRHKVTEMGQEVTMRCQPILGHNTVFWYRQTMMQGLELLAYFRNRAPLDDSGMPKDRFSAEMPDATLATLKIQPSEPRDSAVYFCASGPPGQNYEQYFGPGTRLTVT.

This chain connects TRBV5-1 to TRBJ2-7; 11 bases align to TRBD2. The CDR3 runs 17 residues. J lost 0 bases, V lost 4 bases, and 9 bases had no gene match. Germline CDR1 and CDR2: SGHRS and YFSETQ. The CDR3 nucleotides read TGCGCCAGCAGCCCCGCAACGACTAGCGGGATCTCCTACGAGCAGTACTTC. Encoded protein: CASSPATTSGISYEQYF.

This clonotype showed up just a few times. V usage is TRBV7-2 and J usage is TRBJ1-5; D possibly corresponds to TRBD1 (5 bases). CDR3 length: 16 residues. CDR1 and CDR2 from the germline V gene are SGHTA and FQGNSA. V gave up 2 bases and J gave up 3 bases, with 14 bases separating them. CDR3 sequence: CASSLISGAINQPQHF. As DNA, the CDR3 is TGTGCCAGCAGCTTAATCAGTGGGGCGATCAATCAGCCCCAGCATTTT.

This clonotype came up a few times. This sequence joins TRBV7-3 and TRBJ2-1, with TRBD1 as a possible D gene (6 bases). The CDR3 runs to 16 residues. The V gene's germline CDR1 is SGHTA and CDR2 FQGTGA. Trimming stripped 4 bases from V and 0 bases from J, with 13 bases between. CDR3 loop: CASSSRDTPSYNEQFF. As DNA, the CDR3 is TGTGCCAGCAGCTCCCGGGACACGCCCTCCTACAATGAGCAGTTCTTC.

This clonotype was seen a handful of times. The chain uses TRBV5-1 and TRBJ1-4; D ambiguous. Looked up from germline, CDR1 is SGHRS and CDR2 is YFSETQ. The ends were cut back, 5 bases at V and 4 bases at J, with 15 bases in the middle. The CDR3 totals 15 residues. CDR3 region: CASRESGRNNEKLFF. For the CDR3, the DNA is TGCGCCAGCAGGGAGTCAGGACGGAATAATGAAAAACTGTTTTTT.